Listed below are T cell receptor beta chains from one sample, sequenced in a study of blood T cell repertoires in COVID-19. The method was immunoSEQ multiplex PCR; TCRdb's version includes in-frame clones alone and lacks a portion of them. The sample has hundreds of thousands of clones; less than 90% are singletons. The specimen sequenced was peripheral blood. The origin of the receptors is a woman aged 70 to 79 with COVID-19, enrolled during active disease. Each CDR3 is given with its conserved first and last residue. D genes are given only for firm matches. A row's size may be missing; if present it is once, few, many or a size class.

cdr3_nt,cdr3_aa,cdr3_length,clone_size,d_call,v_call,j_call
TGTGCCAGCAGTCCTGTGGGGGCCGGGAACACTGAAGCTTTCTTT,CASSPVGAGNTEAFF,15,NA,NA,TRBV28,TRBJ1-1
TGTGCCAGCAGCCCGACCGGGACAGGGGGCGTCTTGGACGAGCAGTACTTC,CASSPTGTGGVLDEQYF,17,NA,TRBD1,TRBV5-5,TRBJ2-7
TGTGCCAGCAGCAGCCTCGACAGTGCAACTAATGAAAAACTGTTTTTT,CASSSLDSATNEKLFF,16,NA,NA,TRBV5-6,TRBJ1-4
TGCGCCAGCGCCCAGGGGTTCGAGCAGTACTTC,CASAQGFEQYF,11,NA,NA,TRBV5-1,TRBJ2-7
TGTGCCAGCAGCTTGACAGGGTATGGTTCACCCCTCCACTTT,CASSLTGYGSPLHF,14,many,TRBD1,TRBV11-3,TRBJ1-6
TGTGCCACCGCGGGACTAGCGGGTGCGAACACCGGGGAGCTGTTTTTT,CATAGLAGANTGELFF,16,NA,TRBD2,TRBV24-1,TRBJ2-2
TGTGCCAGCAGCTTGGCACAGACTGAAAAACTGTTTTTT,CASSLAQTEKLFF,13,NA,NA,TRBV5-6,TRBJ1-4
TGTGCCAGCAGAACCGGGACTAGAGGTCCCGAGCAGTACTTC,CASRTGTRGPEQYF,14,NA,TRBD2,TRBV6-6,TRBJ2-7
TGTGCCAGCAGCCTGTACTTAACTGAAGCTTTCTTT,CASSLYLTEAFF,12,NA,NA,TRBV7-8,TRBJ1-1
TGTGCCAGTAGCAAGACAGGGTCCGCCTACGAGCAGTACTTC,CASSKTGSAYEQYF,14,NA,TRBD1,TRBV19,TRBJ2-7
TGTGCCAGCAGTAGCGCGGGGGGCTACGAGCAGTACTTC,CASSSAGGYEQYF,13,NA,TRBD2,TRBV7-2,TRBJ2-7
TGTGCCTGGAGTGAGGAGAATGGCTACACCTTC,CAWSEENGYTF,11,NA,NA,TRBV30,TRBJ1-2
TGTGCCTGGAGTGAGTCCTGGGGGCTGGGCAATCAGCCCCAGCATTTT,CAWSESWGLGNQPQHF,16,few,NA,TRBV30,TRBJ1-5
TGCGCCAGCAGTGTTGGAGCGGGGGGCCCTGCTAGCACAGATACGCAGTATTTT,CASSVGAGGPASTDTQYF,18,NA,TRBD2,TRBV10-1,TRBJ2-3
TGCGCCAGCAGCTTCGGACAGGGGGCCCTTGGGACTGAAGCTTTCTTT,CASSFGQGALGTEAFF,16,NA,TRBD1,TRBV5-1,TRBJ1-1
TGCGCCAGCAGTCACCCCGGGGGAATCTACAATGAGCAGTTCTTC,CASSHPGGIYNEQFF,15,NA,NA,TRBV23-1,TRBJ2-1
TGTGCCACCGGGGAACCGGGACAGGGGACAGATACGCAGTATTTT,CATGEPGQGTDTQYF,15,NA,TRBD1,TRBV24-1,TRBJ2-3
TGTGCCAGCAGCTTGTGGGAGCGGGAAGAGACCCAGTACTTC,CASSLWEREETQYF,14,NA,NA,TRBV5-4,TRBJ2-5
TGTGCCAGTAAGAGGAGCGGGGGGCCCTCAGATACGCAGTATTTT,CASKRSGGPSDTQYF,15,once,TRBD2,TRBV19,TRBJ2-3
TGTGCCAGCAGGGGGGACAGAAACACCGGGGAGCTGTTTTTT,CASRGDRNTGELFF,14,NA,TRBD1,TRBV2,TRBJ2-2
TGCGCCAGCAGTACAGCGGGAAACTACAATGAGCAGTTCTTC,CASSTAGNYNEQFF,14,NA,TRBD2,TRBV10-2,TRBJ2-1
TGCAGCGTTGAAAGTCAGGGGAACACTGAAGCTTTCTTT,CSVESQGNTEAFF,13,NA,NA,TRBV29-1,TRBJ1-1
TGTGCCAGCAGCGAACGAGGGGGGGGCTTCTCCTACGAGCAGTACTTC,CASSERGGGFSYEQYF,16,NA,NA,TRBV5-4,TRBJ2-7
TGTGCCACCACACTGGAGCGGGGGCTCGAGCAGTACTTC,CATTLERGLEQYF,13,NA,TRBD2,TRBV6-5,TRBJ2-7
TGTGCCGATTCCACAGGGCCCACCTACGAGCAGTACTTC,CADSTGPTYEQYF,13,NA,NA,TRBV2,TRBJ2-7
TGTGCCAGTAATACGGGACAGGGAAACGGCTACACCTTC,CASNTGQGNGYTF,13,NA,TRBD1,TRBV19,TRBJ1-2
TGTGCGCACCAGGGAGGGGCGTCCTACGAGCAGTACTTC,CAHQGGASYEQYF,13,NA,TRBD2,TRBV6-5,TRBJ2-7
TGTGCCAGCAGTTTATCGGGTCGGGTCTCTGGAAACACCATATATTTT,CASSLSGRVSGNTIYF,16,NA,NA,TRBV27,TRBJ1-3
TGTGCCAGCACCACCCCCGGGGGAGCCACAGATACGCAGTATTTT,CASTTPGGATDTQYF,15,few,NA,TRBV6-5,TRBJ2-3
TGTGCCAGCAGCCGCCAGGTCCTAACCTACAATGAGCAGTTCTTC,CASSRQVLTYNEQFF,15,NA,NA,TRBV5-5,TRBJ2-1
TGTGCCAGTAGTATAGTACTAGCGGGGGCCCGAGGAGATACGCAGTATTTT,CASSIVLAGARGDTQYF,17,NA,TRBD2,TRBV19,TRBJ2-3